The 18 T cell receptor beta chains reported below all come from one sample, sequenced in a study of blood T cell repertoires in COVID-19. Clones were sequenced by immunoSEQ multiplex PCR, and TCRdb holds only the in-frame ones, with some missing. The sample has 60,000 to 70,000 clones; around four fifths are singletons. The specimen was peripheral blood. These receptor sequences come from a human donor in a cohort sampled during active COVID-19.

In DNA, the CDR3 is TGTGCCAGCACCTCCCAAGGGGCGGGGGCCTATGGCTACACCTTC. Translated: CASTSQGAGAYGYTF. This chain uses TRBV28 with TRBJ1-2, with a tentative D call TRBD1 (6 bases). The CDR3 extends over 15 amino acids. Germline V gene lookup returns CDR1 MDHEN and CDR2 SYDVKM. The V end was cut by 7 bases, the J end by 4 bases, with 19 bases between.

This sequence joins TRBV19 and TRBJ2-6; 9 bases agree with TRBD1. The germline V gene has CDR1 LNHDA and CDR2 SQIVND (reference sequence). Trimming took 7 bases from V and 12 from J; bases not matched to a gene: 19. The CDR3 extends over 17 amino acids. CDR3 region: CASTSSFIGTGFSVLTF. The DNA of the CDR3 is TGTGCCAGTACCTCGTCTTTTATAGGGACAGGGTTTAGCGTCCTGACTTTC.

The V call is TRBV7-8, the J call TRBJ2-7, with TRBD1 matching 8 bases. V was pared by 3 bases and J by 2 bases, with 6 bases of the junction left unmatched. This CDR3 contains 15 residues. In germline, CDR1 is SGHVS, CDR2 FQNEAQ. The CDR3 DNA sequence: TGTGCCAGCAGCTTCGACAGGGGAGGACCCTACGAGCAGTACTTC. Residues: CASSFDRGGPYEQYF.

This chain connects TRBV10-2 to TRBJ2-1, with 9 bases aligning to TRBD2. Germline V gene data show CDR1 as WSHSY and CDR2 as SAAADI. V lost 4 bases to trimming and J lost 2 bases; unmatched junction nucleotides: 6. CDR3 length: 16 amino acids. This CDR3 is CASSGRLAGTYNEQFF. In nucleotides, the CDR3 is TGCGCCAGCAGTGGTCGGCTAGCGGGGACCTACAATGAGCAGTTCTTC.

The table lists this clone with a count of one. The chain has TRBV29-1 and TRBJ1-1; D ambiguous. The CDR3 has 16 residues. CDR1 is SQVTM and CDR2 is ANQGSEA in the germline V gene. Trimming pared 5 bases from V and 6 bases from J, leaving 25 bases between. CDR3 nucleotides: TGCAGCGTTTGGCCCCGCGGTCGAGGGAAGAGATCTGAAGCTTTCTTT. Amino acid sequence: CSVWPRGRGKRSEAFF.

CDR3 DNA sequence: TGTGCCAGCAGGCAAAATCGACAGTTTGAAGCTTTCTTT. Protein product: CASRQNRQFEAFF. The chain carries TRBV6-5 and TRBJ1-1; weak D call: TRBD1 (5 bases). The CDR3 sequence is 13 residues long. The germline CDR1 and CDR2 sequences are MNHEY and SVGAGI. The germline V and J ends were trimmed by 6 bases and 7 bases, with 15 bases remaining between them.

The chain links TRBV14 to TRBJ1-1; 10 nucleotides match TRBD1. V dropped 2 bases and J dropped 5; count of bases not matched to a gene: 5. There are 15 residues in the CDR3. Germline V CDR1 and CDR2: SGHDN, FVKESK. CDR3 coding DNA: TGTGCCAGCAGCCAAAGTTGGACAGGGGGTACTGAAGCTTTCTTT. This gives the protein CASSQSWTGGTEAFF.

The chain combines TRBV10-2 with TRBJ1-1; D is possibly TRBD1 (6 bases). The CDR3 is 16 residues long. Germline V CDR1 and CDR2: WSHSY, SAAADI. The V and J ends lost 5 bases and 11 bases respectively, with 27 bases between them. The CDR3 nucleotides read TGCGCCAGCAGTCTAGGGGGGGACCCATATGGGGATGAGGCTTTCTTT. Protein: CASSLGGDPYGDEAFF.

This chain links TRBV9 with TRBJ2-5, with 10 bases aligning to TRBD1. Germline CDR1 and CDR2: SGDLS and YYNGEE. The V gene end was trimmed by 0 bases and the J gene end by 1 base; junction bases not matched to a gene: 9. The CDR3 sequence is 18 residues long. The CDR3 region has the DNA TGTGCCAGCAGCGTAGCTAGTGGGAGGACAGGGGGCCAAGAGACCCAGTACTTC. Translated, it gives CASSVASGRTGGQETQYF.

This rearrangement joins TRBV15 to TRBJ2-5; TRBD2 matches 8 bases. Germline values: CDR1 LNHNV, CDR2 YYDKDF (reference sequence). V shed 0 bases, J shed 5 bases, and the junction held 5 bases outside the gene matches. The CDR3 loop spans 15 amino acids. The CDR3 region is CATSRDAASGETQYF. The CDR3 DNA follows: TGTGCCACCAGCAGAGATGCGGCTAGCGGGGAGACCCAGTACTTC. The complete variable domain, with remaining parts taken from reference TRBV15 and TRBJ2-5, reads DAMVIQNPRYQVTQFGKPVTLSCSQTLNHNVMYWYQQKSSQAPKLLFHYYDKDFNNEADTPDNFQSRRPNTSFCFLDIRSPGLGDTAMYLCATSRDAASGETQYFGPGTRLLVL.

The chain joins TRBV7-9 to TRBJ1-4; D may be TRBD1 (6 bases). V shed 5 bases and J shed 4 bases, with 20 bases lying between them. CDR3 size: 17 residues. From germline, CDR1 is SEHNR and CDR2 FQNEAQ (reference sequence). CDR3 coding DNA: TGTGCCAGCAGCCCAGGGGTGACCGCAACGAATAATGAAAAACTGTTTTTT. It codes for CASSPGVTATNNEKLFF.

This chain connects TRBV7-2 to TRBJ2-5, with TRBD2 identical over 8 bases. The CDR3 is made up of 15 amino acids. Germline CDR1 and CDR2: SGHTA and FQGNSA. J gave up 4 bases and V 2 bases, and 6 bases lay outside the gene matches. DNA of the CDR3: TGTGCCAGCAGCTTATCGGGGGGGAGGGGAGAGACCCAGTACTTC. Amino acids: CASSLSGGRGETQYF.

The CDR3 region is CASSETGAVYEQYF. As DNA, the CDR3 is TGTGCCAGTAGTGAGACAGGGGCGGTCTACGAGCAGTACTTC. The J gene is TRBJ2-7, the V gene TRBV19; 8 bases agree with TRBD1. This CDR3 contains 14 residues. The germline V gene has CDR1 LNHDA and CDR2 SQIVND (reference sequence). The junction had 6 bases not matched to a gene; V was cut back by 5 bases and J by 3 bases.

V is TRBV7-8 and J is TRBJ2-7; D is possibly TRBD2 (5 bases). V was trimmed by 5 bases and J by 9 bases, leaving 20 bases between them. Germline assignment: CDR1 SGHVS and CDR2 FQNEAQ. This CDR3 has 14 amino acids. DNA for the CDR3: TGTGCCAGCAGCCCGCGAGGGAATATCGGGTTGCAGTACTTC. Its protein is CASSPRGNIGLQYF.

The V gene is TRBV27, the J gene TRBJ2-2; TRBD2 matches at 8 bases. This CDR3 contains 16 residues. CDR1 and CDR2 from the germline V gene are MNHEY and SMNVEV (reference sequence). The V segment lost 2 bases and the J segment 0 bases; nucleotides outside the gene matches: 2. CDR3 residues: CASSLAGGANTGELFF. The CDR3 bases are TGTGCCAGCAGTTTAGCGGGGGGCGCGAACACCGGGGAGCTGTTTTTT.

The CDR3 sequence is CASSSQGAKGGYTF. The CDR3 nucleotides read TGCGCCAGCAGCTCTCAGGGGGCGAAAGGAGGCTACACCTTC. The V gene is TRBV5-1, the J gene TRBJ1-2; 8 positions agree with TRBD1. Trimming took 3 bases from V and 8 from J; bases not matched to a gene: 9. The CDR3 contains 14 residues. The germline CDR1 and CDR2 sequences are SGHRS and YFSETQ.

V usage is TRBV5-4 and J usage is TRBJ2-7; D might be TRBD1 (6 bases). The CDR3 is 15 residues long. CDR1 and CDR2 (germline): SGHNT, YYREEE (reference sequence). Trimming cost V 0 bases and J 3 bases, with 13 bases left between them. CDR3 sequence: CASSLGPGHNYEQYF. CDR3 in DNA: TGTGCCAGCAGCTTGGGGCCGGGACACAACTACGAGCAGTACTTC.

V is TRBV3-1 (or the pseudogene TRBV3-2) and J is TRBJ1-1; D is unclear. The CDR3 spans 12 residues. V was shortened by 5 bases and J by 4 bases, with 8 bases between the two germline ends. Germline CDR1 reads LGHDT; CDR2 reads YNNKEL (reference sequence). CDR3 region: CASSLAPTEAFF. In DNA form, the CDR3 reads TGTGCCAGCAGCTTGGCCCCCACTGAAGCTTTCTTT.